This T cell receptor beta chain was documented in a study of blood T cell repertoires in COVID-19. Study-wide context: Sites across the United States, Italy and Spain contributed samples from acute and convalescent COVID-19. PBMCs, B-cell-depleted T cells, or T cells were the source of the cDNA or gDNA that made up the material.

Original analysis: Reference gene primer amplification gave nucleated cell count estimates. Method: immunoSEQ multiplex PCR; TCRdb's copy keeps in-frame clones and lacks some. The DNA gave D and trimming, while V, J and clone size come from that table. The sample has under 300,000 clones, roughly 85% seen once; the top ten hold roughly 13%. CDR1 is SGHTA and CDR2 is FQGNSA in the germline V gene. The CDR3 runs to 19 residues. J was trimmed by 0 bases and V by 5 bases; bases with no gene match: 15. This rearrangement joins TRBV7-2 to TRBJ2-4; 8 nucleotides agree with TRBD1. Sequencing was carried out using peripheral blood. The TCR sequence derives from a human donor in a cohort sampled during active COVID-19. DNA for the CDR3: TGTGCCAGCAGCCCGGTGCAGGGGGCCCCCTTTTTAGCCAAAAACATTCAGTACTTC. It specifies CASSPVQGAPFLAKNIQYF.